The 26 T cell receptor beta chains below were found in one sample sequenced in a study of Ad26.COV2.S vaccination and SARS-CoV-2 variants. Only in-frame clones appear in the TCRdb table, and some are missing; sequencing was by immunoSEQ multiplex PCR. The table has some 410,000 clones, approximately 90% seen once; the top ten hold 1.5% to 2%. Stated treatment: around 19 received Ad26.COV2.S at low or high dose, single or two shots; a few received placebo; per-sample allocation not given. The samples were gathered on day 63 after the first injection of vaccine or placebo. Sequences were derived from peripheral blood, sampled in a trial of Ad26.COV2.S vaccine versus placebo. Receptor source: a person aged 18-60 years who received the Ad26.COV2.S COVID-19 vaccine or a placebo.

The gene calls are TRBV20-1 and TRBJ2-7, with 7 bases aligning to TRBD1. This CDR3 is 15 amino acids long. Germline V gene lookup returns CDR1 DFQATT and CDR2 SNEGSKA (reference sequence). Trimming at V came to 3 bases and at J to 0 bases, leaving 8 bases not matched to a gene. The CDR3 nucleotides read TGCAGTGCTAGTCTCTGGGCAGGGGGCTCCTACGAGCAGTACTTC. It translates to CSASLWAGGSYEQYF.

CDR3 sequence: CASSLYGTDTQYF. CDR3 bases: TGTGCCAGCAGTTTATACGGTACAGATACGCAGTATTTT. V and J are TRBV27 and TRBJ2-3; no clear D gene. The V end lost 1 base, the J end lost 3 bases, and 5 bases lay between the germline ends. Per the germline V gene, CDR1 is MNHEY and CDR2 is SMNVEV (reference sequence). The CDR3 covers 13 residues.

About this clone itself: Other DNA sequences of this sample code for an identical CDR3. The chain links TRBV6-5 to TRBJ1-5; D remains unclear. Trimming left V 0 bases short and J 7 bases short, with 7 bases between. Germline CDR1 is MNHEY and CDR2 is SVGAGI. The CDR3 is 13 amino acids. CDR3 bases: TGTGCCAGCAGTTACTCTGGGAGCCAGCCCCAGCATTTT. Translating gives CASSYSGSQPQHF.

V and J are TRBV21-1 and TRBJ1-2; TRBD1, the table's D call, lacks a check against the DNA. TRBV21-1 is flagged as a pseudogene. This CDR3 spans 12 amino acids. CDR3 DNA sequence: TGTGCCAGCAGCAAAGACAGTTATGGCTACACCTTC. Amino acid sequence: CASSKDSYGYTF.

Turning to this clone: Within the sample, other DNA sequences also encode this same CDR3. The V call is TRBV27, the J call TRBJ1-6; TRBD1 might be the D (6 bases). The germline CDR1 and CDR2 sequences are MNHEY and SMNVEV (reference sequence). This CDR3 contains 13 residues. Trimming left V 6 bases short and J 10 bases short, with 13 bases between. CDR3: CASSQQGSSPLHF. CDR3 DNA: TGTGCCAGCAGCCAACAGGGTTCGTCACCCCTCCACTTT.

Here the CDR3 DNA reads TGTGCCAGCAGTTTTTTAGGGCCAACTAATGAAAAACTGTTTTTT. It is translated as CASSFLGPTNEKLFF. The gene calls are TRBV28 and TRBJ1-4; D not resolved. Germline V gene data show CDR1 as MDHEN and CDR2 as SYDVKM. Trimming left V 3 bases short and J 0 bases short, with 8 bases between. The CDR3 runs 15 residues.

The chain has TRBV9 and TRBJ2-3; 13 positions agree with TRBD2. CDR3 size: 18 residues. Germline values: CDR1 SGDLS, CDR2 YYNGEE. The V gene end was trimmed by 4 bases and the J gene end by 6 bases; junction bases not matched to a gene: 14. CDR3 in DNA: TGTGCCAGCAGCATACCCGGGACTAGCGGGACCTTGACGGATACGCAGTATTTT. This codes for CASSIPGTSGTLTDTQYF.

The gene calls are TRBV29-1 and TRBJ1-1; 7 bases are a match to TRBD1. CDR3 size: 14 residues. Germline CDR1 and CDR2: SQVTM and ANQGSEA. V lost 6 bases to trimming and J lost 6 bases; unmatched junction nucleotides: 13. The CDR3 sequence is CSVQLTRQGAEAFF. In DNA form, the CDR3 reads TGCAGCGTGCAACTGACCCGTCAGGGGGCTGAAGCTTTCTTT.

The chain carries TRBV3-1 (or the pseudogene TRBV3-2) and TRBJ2-3; no definite D call. CDR3 size: 14 residues. With 0 bases removed from V and 0 bases from J, the gap between germline ends came to 4 bases. From germline, CDR1 is LGHDT and CDR2 YNNKEL (reference sequence). CDR3 region: CASSQDQSTDTQYF. For the CDR3, the DNA is TGTGCCAGCAGCCAAGATCAGAGCACAGATACGCAGTATTTT.

The chain combines TRBV27 with TRBJ2-5, with D uncertain. CDR1 MNHEY and CDR2 SMNVEV come from the germline V gene (reference sequence). With 6 bases removed from V and 5 bases from J, the gap between germline ends came to 10 bases. This CDR3 region has 12 residues. CDR3 sequence reads: CASRDRRETQYF. CDR3 DNA sequence: TGTGCCAGCAGAGATCGAAGGGAGACCCAGTACTTC.

The rearrangement links TRBV18 to TRBJ1-5; TRBD1 matches 8 bases. J lost 7 bases, V lost 1 base, and 3 bases had no gene match. The germline V gene has CDR1 KGHSH and CDR2 LQKENI. This CDR3 comprises 14 residues. CDR3 DNA sequence: TGTGCCAGCTCACCACTGGACAGGGAACAGCCCCAGCATTTT. Protein sequence: CASSPLDREQPQHF.

The chain recombines TRBV5-4 with TRBJ2-2; tentative D call: TRBD1 (5 bases). Germline-derived CDR1 and CDR2 are SGHNT and YYREEE (reference sequence). V lost 5 bases, J lost 3 bases, and 11 bases lay in between. The CDR3 runs 14 residues. CDR3 loop: CASSFRADTGELFF. The CDR3 DNA sequence: TGTGCCAGCAGTTTCAGGGCGGACACCGGGGAGCTGTTTTTT.

The chain uses TRBV3-1 (or the pseudogene TRBV3-2) and TRBJ2-5, with TRBD2 matching 13 bases. V shed 4 bases and J 2 bases; nucleotides not matched to a gene: 10. CDR1 and CDR2 (germline): LGHDT, YNNKEL (reference sequence). CDR3 length equals 18 residues. This chain's CDR3 is CASSPRLAGGPIQETQYF. CDR3 nucleotides: TGTGCCAGCAGCCCGAGACTAGCGGGGGGTCCAATTCAAGAGACCCAGTACTTC.

This rearrangement joins TRBV7-2 to TRBJ2-3, with D maybe TRBD2 (6 bases). Germline lookup yields CDR1 SGHTA and CDR2 FQGNSA. This CDR3 is built from 15 residues. Trimming shortened V by 2 bases and J by 0 bases, and 9 bases separated the two germline ends. The CDR3 sequence is CASSLLAFSTDTQYF. CDR3 nucleotides: TGTGCCAGCAGCTTACTAGCGTTTAGCACAGATACGCAGTATTTT.

The rearrangement links TRBV19 to TRBJ1-2; 7 bases fit TRBD1. The germline V gene has CDR1 LNHDA and CDR2 SQIVND (reference sequence). This CDR3 spans 14 amino acids. V lost 5 bases to trimming and J lost 4 bases; unmatched junction nucleotides: 7. The CDR3 loop reads CASSAGTVVYGYTF. CDR3 nucleotide sequence: TGTGCCAGTAGTGCCGGGACAGTCGTCTATGGCTACACCTTC. Full variable domain (missing parts from reference TRBV19 and TRBJ1-2): DGGITQSPKYLFRKEGQNVTLSCEQNLNHDAMYWYRQDPGQGLRLIYYSQIVNDFQKGDIAEGYSVSREKKESFPLTVTSAQKNPTAFYLCASSAGTVVYGYTFGSGTRLTVV.

The V call is TRBV10-2, the J call TRBJ2-7; D may be TRBD1 (5 bases). Germline lookup yields CDR1 WSHSY and CDR2 SAAADI. The CDR3 sequence is 12 residues long. Trimming left V 5 bases short and J 4 bases short, with 9 bases between. The chain's CDR3 is CASSRQSYEQYF. In DNA, the CDR3 is TGCGCCAGCAGTAGACAGAGTTACGAGCAGTACTTC.

The gene calls are TRBV28 and TRBJ2-7; tentatively, D is TRBD2 (6 bases). V dropped 6 bases and J dropped 0 bases, with 12 bases sitting between them. Germline CDR1 MDHEN, CDR2 SYDVKM. This CDR3 spans 14 amino acids. This CDR3 reads CASSRIGGSYEQYF. The CDR3 DNA sequence: TGTGCCAGCAGCCGAATCGGGGGCTCCTACGAGCAGTACTTC.

The gene calls are TRBV7-2 and TRBJ2-3; the D is unclear. Looked up from germline, CDR1 is SGHTA and CDR2 is FQGNSA. The CDR3 loop spans 14 amino acids. V shed 0 bases and J shed 3 bases, with 7 bases lying between them. CDR3 nucleotides: TGTGCCAGCAGCTTAGCGGGCCAAACAGATACGCAGTATTTT. Protein: CASSLAGQTDTQYF.

CDR3 bases: TGCAGTGCTAGTGGGTCCCCGGTGGGGGAGCAGTTCTTC. Translated, it gives CSASGSPVGEQFF. This chain connects TRBV20-1 to TRBJ2-1; the D is unclear. V was trimmed by 3 bases and J by 10 bases, leaving 16 bases between them. Germline CDR1 DFQATT, CDR2 SNEGSKA (reference sequence). This CDR3 has 13 amino acids.

The rearrangement joins TRBV7-9 to TRBJ1-6; 8 positions agree with TRBD1. This CDR3 spans 17 amino acids. V lost 5 bases to trimming and J lost 1 base; unmatched junction nucleotides: 7. Germline V lookup: CDR1 SEHNR, CDR2 FQNEAQ (reference sequence). CDR3 DNA sequence: TGTGCCAGCAGCACTCGGACAGGGAGTTCCTATAATTCACCCCTCCACTTT. It encodes CASSTRTGSSYNSPLHF.

This chain joins TRBV28 and TRBJ1-1, with D unresolved. The CDR3 has 13 residues. V lost 3 bases to trimming and J lost 7 bases, with 12 bases between them. Germline assignment: CDR1 MDHEN and CDR2 SYDVKM. The chain's CDR3 is CASSFLMTVEAFF. The DNA for the CDR3 is TGTGCCAGCAGTTTTCTAATGACGGTTGAAGCTTTCTTT.

This chain joins TRBV5-6 and TRBJ1-2, with a weak D call TRBD1 (5 bases). CDR1 is SGHDT and CDR2 is YYEEEE in the germline V gene. Trimming took 1 base from V and 1 from J, leaving 14 bases between them. This CDR3 contains 16 residues. The CDR3 spells CASSLWDPAFNYGYTF. The DNA of the CDR3 is TGTGCCAGCAGCTTGTGGGACCCAGCCTTTAACTATGGCTACACCTTC.

The chain combines TRBV29-1 with TRBJ1-2; tentatively, D is TRBD1 (5 bases). The CDR3 covers 14 residues. Trimming removed 0 bases from V and 2 bases from J, with 10 bases in between. Looked up from germline, CDR1 is SQVTM and CDR2 is ANQGSEA. In DNA, the CDR3 is TGCAGCGTTGAAGAATGGGGGTTCAACTATGGCTACACCTTC. Encoded protein: CSVEEWGFNYGYTF.

The gene calls are TRBV5-4 and TRBJ2-5; D is perhaps TRBD1 (6 bases). V lost 8 bases and J 2 bases, leaving 16 bases between the germline ends. Germline V CDR1 and CDR2: SGHNT, YYREEE (reference sequence). The CDR3 totals 14 residues. CDR3 in DNA: TGTGCCAGTCATAGGACAGCCTCACAAGAGACCCAGTACTTC. This translates into CASHRTASQETQYF. Combining the CDR3 with reference TRBV5-4 and TRBJ2-5 gives the whole variable domain ETGVTQSPTHLIKTRGQQVTLRCSSQSGHNTVSWYQQALGQGPQFIFQYYREEENGRGNFPPRFSGLQFPNYSSELNVNALELDDSALYLCASHRTASQETQYFGPGTRLLVL.

CDR3 sequence: CASSHKTGEGGYTF. The CDR3 region has the DNA TGCGCCAGCAGCCATAAGACAGGGGAGGGAGGCTACACCTTC. The chain is built from TRBV4-1 and TRBJ1-2; 8 bases map to TRBD1. V was clipped by 3 bases and J by 8 bases; unmatched bases: 8. CDR3 size: 14 residues. Germline-derived CDR1 and CDR2 are MGHRA and YSYEKL.

The J gene is TRBJ2-1, the V gene TRBV7-2; D is uncertain. In germline, CDR1 is SGHTA, CDR2 FQGNSA. The CDR3 is 17 residues long. The ends were cut back, 2 bases at V and 8 bases at J, with 22 bases in the middle. The CDR3 DNA is TGTGCCAGCAGCTTATTTGGTCAGTCCCGTTTCGTCGATGAGCAGTTCTTC. Its protein is CASSLFGQSRFVDEQFF. The whole variable domain, remainder taken from reference TRBV7-2 and TRBJ2-1, is GAGVSQSPSNKVTEKGKDVELRCDPISGHTALYWYRQSLGQGLEFLIYFQGNSAPDKSGLPSDRFSAERTGGSVSTLTIQRTQQEDSAVYLCASSLFGQSRFVDEQFFGPGTRLTVL.